This entry is about one TCR beta chain. These data come from a study of blood T cell repertoires in COVID-19. Per the original methods: Quantification of nucleated cells was approximated via reference gene primer amplification. Sequenced by immunoSEQ multiplex PCR; TCRdb stores in-frame clones only, minus some. That table gives V, J and clone size, and the DNA gave D and trimming. The sample holds some 300,000 clones; around nine tenths are singletons and the top ten take roughly 3.9%. People in the exposed group encountered a COVID-19 case within 2 weeks before entering the study. The TCR was taken from a woman under 40 who had been exposed to COVID-19. Sample: PBMCs or T cells enriched from blood (not recorded which).

The CDR3 here is CASSLTILDTQYF. For the CDR3, the DNA is TGTGCCAGCAGCTTAACAATATTGGATACGCAGTATTTT. The chain has TRBV7-2 and TRBJ2-3; D is uncertain. V dropped 2 bases and J dropped 6 bases, with 9 bases sitting between them. CDR3 length equals 13 residues. Looked up from germline, CDR1 is SGHTA and CDR2 is FQGNSA.